This T cell receptor beta chain was profiled in a study of radiotherapy plus CTLA-4 blockade in lung cancer. Here immunoSEQ multiplex PCR was the method, and the copy in TCRdb shows in-frame clones only, minus some. The table lists 80,000 to 100,000 clones, 60% to 75% of them singletons. Germline loops: CDR1 SGHNT, CDR2 YYREEE (reference sequence). J lost 0 bases, V lost 7 bases, and 4 bases had no gene match. This CDR3 is 13 amino acids long. This specimen was peripheral blood, taken from a patient treated with radiotherapy plus ipilimumab. The chain recombines TRBV5-4 with TRBJ2-7; 7 nucleotides align to TRBD2. This receptor was obtained from a human donor with non-small cell lung cancer who had a partial response to radiotherapy plus ipilimumab. Some clones in this sample may be carry-over from other donors' samples. CDR3: CASGIAGSYEQYF. As DNA, the CDR3 is TGTGCCAGCGGAATAGCGGGCTCCTACGAGCAGTACTTC. Supplemented by reference TRBV5-4 and TRBJ2-7, the full variable domain reads ETGVTQSPTHLIKTRGQQVTLRCSSQSGHNTVSWYQQALGQGPQFIFQYYREEENGRGNFPPRFSGLQFPNYSSELNVNALELDDSALYLCASGIAGSYEQYFGPGTRLTVT.